Listed here are 5 T cell receptor beta chains from one sample, sequenced in a study of T cell changes during pregnancy in multiple sclerosis. Data came from immunoSEQ multiplex PCR; TCRdb stores just in-frame clones and leaves some out. The sample has some 50,000 clones, roughly 94% seen once. The sample was CD4+ T cells from peripheral blood mononuclear cells, taken in the second trimester of pregnancy. All receptors derive from a female donor with multiple sclerosis, enrolled in a pregnancy study.

This clone has just one count. The J gene is TRBJ2-1, the V gene TRBV5-4; D not certain. The CDR3 is made up of 12 amino acids. Germline lookup yields CDR1 SGHNT and CDR2 YYREEE (reference sequence). With 4 bases removed from V and 7 bases from J, the gap between germline ends came to 9 bases. In nucleotides, the CDR3 is TGTGCCAGCAGCGTGACTGAGAATGAGCAGTTCTTC. The encoded protein is CASSVTENEQFF.

The chain combines TRBV6-5 with TRBJ1-4; D uncertain. V was shortened by 6 bases and J by 0 bases, with 11 bases between the two germline ends. Looked up from germline, CDR1 is MNHEY and CDR2 is SVGAGI. This CDR3 spans 15 amino acids. The CDR3 spells CASSPSYPTNEKLFF. CDR3 sequence (DNA): TGTGCCAGCAGCCCCTCTTATCCAACTAATGAAAAACTGTTTTTT.

The J gene is TRBJ2-5, the V gene TRBV18; weak D call: TRBD1 (6 bases). V was cut by 3 bases and J by 5 bases, with 19 bases left in between. CDR3 length: 16 amino acids. CDR1 and CDR2 (germline): KGHSH, LQKENI. The CDR3 spells CASSPLGRTALETQYF. The CDR3 DNA reads as TGTGCCAGCTCACCGCTCGGAAGGACAGCCCTGGAGACCCAGTACTTC.

The chain is built from TRBV6-1 and TRBJ1-1; D not resolved. Germline V gene sequence: CDR1 MNHNS, CDR2 SASEGT. The CDR3 sequence is 14 residues long. The V gene lost 7 bases and the J gene lost 3 bases, with 15 bases spanning the gap. The CDR3 nucleotides are TGTGCCAGCACCCAGTCGTGGCATCACACTGAAGCTTTCTTT. Encoded protein: CASTQSWHHTEAFF.

The CDR3: CASSPGQATYEQYF. In nucleotides, the CDR3 is TGTGCCAGCTCACCAGGCCAGGCCACCTACGAGCAGTACTTC. This chain links TRBV18 with TRBJ2-7; D gene ambiguous. Germline lookup yields CDR1 KGHSH and CDR2 LQKENI. There are 14 residues in the CDR3. V was shortened by 2 bases and J by 2 bases, with 10 bases between the two germline ends.